This is a list of T cell receptor beta chains from one sample in a study of blood T cell repertoires in COVID-19. The data were produced by immunoSEQ multiplex PCR, yet TCRdb's version contains in-frame clones alone and is incomplete. The table has around 200,000 clones, 88% seen once. The specimen was peripheral blood. The receptors shown here come from a middle-aged man with acute or convalescent COVID-19. CDR3s include the opening cysteine and the closing phenylalanine or tryptophan. Fields, in order: V gene, J gene, CDR3 protein.

V gene: TRBV19; J gene: TRBJ1-5; CDR3 protein: CASSIPLGQGSLWGNQPQHF
V gene: TRBV6-5; J gene: TRBJ1-2; CDR3 protein: CASSYADRGNYGYTF
V gene: TRBV5-5; J gene: TRBJ2-1; CDR3 protein: CASSLAGMAGDSYNEQFF
V gene: TRBV2; J gene: TRBJ2-7; CDR3 protein: CASSEVLRGEQYF
V gene: TRBV6-5; J gene: TRBJ2-6; CDR3 protein: CASRGGSTGANVLTF
V gene: TRBV10-3; J gene: TRBJ1-5; CDR3 protein: CAIRGLRAVF
V gene: TRBV10-1; J gene: TRBJ2-3; CDR3 protein: CASSPSGGAGADTQYF
V gene: TRBV29-1; J gene: TRBJ1-1; CDR3 protein: CSVDRGGTEAFF
V gene: TRBV11-2; J gene: TRBJ2-5; CDR3 protein: CASSPGAGVQETQYF
V gene: TRBV5-4; J gene: TRBJ2-6; CDR3 protein: CASSLDTLSSGANVLTF
V gene: TRBV18; J gene: TRBJ2-1; CDR3 protein: CASSPVRYYNEQFF
V gene: TRBV4-3; J gene: TRBJ2-7; CDR3 protein: CASSQGGDTRMYEQYF
V gene: TRBV7-2; J gene: TRBJ2-7; CDR3 protein: CASSPAGKSYEQYF
V gene: TRBV2; J gene: TRBJ2-3; CDR3 protein: CASSPGGTSTDTQYF
V gene: TRBV7-2; J gene: TRBJ1-5; CDR3 protein: CASSNRQGGQPQHF
V gene: TRBV29-1; J gene: TRBJ2-7; CDR3 protein: CSVGQRGTREQYF
V gene: TRBV27; J gene: TRBJ2-1; CDR3 protein: CASSLGTSGSYNEQFF
V gene: TRBV18; J gene: TRBJ2-5; CDR3 protein: CASSPRQETQYF
V gene: TRBV5-1; J gene: TRBJ1-3; CDR3 protein: CASSLRTGHLSGNTIYF
V gene: TRBV20-1; J gene: TRBJ2-1; CDR3 protein: CSASAPFNEQFF
V gene: TRBV5-4; J gene: TRBJ1-1; CDR3 protein: CASSSKSDSQVEAFF
V gene: TRBV10-1; J gene: TRBJ2-3; CDR3 protein: CASSQGTGSGKDTQYF
V gene: TRBV2; J gene: TRBJ1-2; CDR3 protein: CASSDWAGGGYGYTF
V gene: TRBV7-3; J gene: TRBJ2-3; CDR3 protein: CASSSMSRGDTQYF
V gene: TRBV28; J gene: TRBJ2-7; CDR3 protein: CAIGPGGLGSGSYEQYF
V gene: TRBV5-4; J gene: TRBJ2-7; CDR3 protein: CASIRAGVEGEQYF
V gene: TRBV19; J gene: TRBJ1-2; CDR3 protein: CASSTTTGASGYTF
V gene: TRBV5-1; J gene: TRBJ2-7; CDR3 protein: CASSLGTGQEQYF
V gene: TRBV10-3; J gene: TRBJ2-7; CDR3 protein: CAISDGDRISYEQYF
V gene: TRBV28; J gene: TRBJ1-5; CDR3 protein: CASNRDRGTSQPQHF
V gene: TRBV19; J gene: TRBJ2-7; CDR3 protein: CASSRGQGATSTYEQYF
V gene: TRBV30; J gene: TRBJ1-6; CDR3 protein: CAWSGGDWDSPLHF
V gene: TRBV9; J gene: TRBJ1-5; CDR3 protein: CASSVDRGGQPQHF
V gene: TRBV3-1/TRBV3-2; J gene: TRBJ1-1; CDR3 protein: CASSQTTVNTEAFF
V gene: TRBV30; J gene: TRBJ1-3; CDR3 protein: CAWSVAGWGTGNTIYF
V gene: TRBV14; J gene: TRBJ2-1; CDR3 protein: CASSQAFGGLNEQFF
V gene: TRBV6-1; J gene: TRBJ1-5; CDR3 protein: CASSDPSLSNQAQHF
V gene: TRBV5-1; J gene: TRBJ1-4; CDR3 protein: CASSSGTAYKEKLFF
V gene: TRBV18; J gene: TRBJ2-6; CDR3 protein: CASSPEDKSGANVLTF
V gene: TRBV9; J gene: TRBJ2-1; CDR3 protein: CASSGTVPSSYNEQFF
V gene: TRBV18; J gene: TRBJ2-7; CDR3 protein: CASSAGGEQYF
V gene: TRBV24-1; J gene: TRBJ1-3; CDR3 protein: CATEGGTGNTIYF
V gene: TRBV15; J gene: TRBJ2-7; CDR3 protein: CATTYRDSGSGEQYF
V gene: TRBV10-2; J gene: TRBJ2-1; CDR3 protein: CASLSPQDNEQFF
V gene: TRBV5-4; J gene: TRBJ2-1; CDR3 protein: CASSPGGRGFYNEQFF
V gene: TRBV11-2; J gene: TRBJ1-2; CDR3 protein: CASSPRHDYGYTF
V gene: TRBV7-9; J gene: TRBJ1-1; CDR3 protein: CATMGGARTEAFF
V gene: TRBV6-5; J gene: TRBJ2-3; CDR3 protein: CASSLGRTSTDTQYF
V gene: TRBV5-4; J gene: TRBJ2-1; CDR3 protein: CASSLFPGGNNEQFF
V gene: TRBV10-2; J gene: TRBJ1-3; CDR3 protein: CASRQGQFPGNTIYF
V gene: TRBV18; J gene: TRBJ1-3; CDR3 protein: CASSPQAPTGNTIYF
V gene: TRBV10-3; J gene: TRBJ2-1; CDR3 protein: CAISPRTPYNEQFF
V gene: TRBV5-1; J gene: TRBJ2-6; CDR3 protein: CASSRGLFSGANVLTF
V gene: TRBV7-8; J gene: TRBJ2-1; CDR3 protein: CASSLPPSSYNEQFF